These T cell receptor beta chains were read from a single sample in a study of CXCR3-negative and CXCR3-positive naive CD8 T cells. TCRdb reprocessed the 5' RACE reads; each CDR3 protein has one entry and no DNA is given. This sample's table has roughly 130,000 distinct CDR3 sequences. Sequences were obtained from naive CXCR3+ CD8+ T cells from blood. These receptors all come from a human donor in good health. Some clones in this sample may be carry-over from other donors' samples. CDR3s include the opening cysteine and the closing phenylalanine or tryptophan.

>TRBJ1-2|TRBV4-1
CASSQNRQGGYGYTF
>TRBJ2-3|TRBV9
CASSPRLAPVLGDTQYF
>TRBJ1-5|TRBV2
CASSAPQLGTNQPQHF
>TRBJ2-5|TRBV7-9
CATQGDQETQYF
>TRBJ2-1|TRBV7-9
CASRELAVEQFF
>TRBJ1-1|TRBV7-9
CASSLTGLGTEAFF
>TRBJ2-3|TRBV28
CASSFPSGSTDTQYF
>TRBJ2-7|TRBV5-1
CASSLAASGRAEQYF
>TRBJ1-1|TRBV9
CASSPPGVSMNTEAFF
>TRBJ2-7|TRBV15
CATSRGAGIYEQYF
>TRBJ2-1|TRBV5-1
CASSIRFGLSGGLNEQFF
>TRBJ2-3|TRBV29-1
CSVQRERVDTQFF
>TRBJ2-7|TRBV7-9
CASSLVPYDEQYF
>TRBJ2-1|TRBV6-2/TRBV6-3
CASSYGSATSGEFF
>TRBJ2-7|TRBV7-2
CASESSGSYEQYF
>TRBJ2-3|TRBV7-9
CASRPRGETDTQYF
>TRBJ1-4|TRBV12-3/TRBV12-4
CASSLDLGQLNEKLFF
>TRBJ2-1|TRBV25-1
CASSDSHGLAGHNEQFF
>TRBJ2-2|TRBV7-7
CASSPELYRGHTGELFF
>TRBJ2-7|TRBV28
CASGGQGAYEQYF
>TRBJ2-5|TRBV28
CASSNRGQGGFETQYF
>TRBJ2-6|TRBV4-3
CASSQDAQGGANVLTF
>TRBJ2-2|TRBV7-8
CASSLDDRVKFPTGELFF
>TRBJ2-2|TRBV15
CATSRGLAGAGTGELFF
>TRBJ1-3|TRBV3-1
CASSPEPQGSNTIYF
>TRBJ2-7|TRBV5-1
CASSTGSGTYSYEQYF
>TRBJ2-1|TRBV30
CAWSPSGGYNEQFF
>TRBJ1-6|TRBV25-1
CASSEGGAAYNSPLHF
>TRBJ1-5|TRBV9
CASSTDGGSNQPQHF
>TRBJ2-2|TRBV7-3
CASSSEGAGELFF
>TRBJ2-7|TRBV29-1
CSGIIGPEIRPYEQYF
>TRBJ2-2|TRBV30
CACSGTGGGELFF
>TRBJ2-3|TRBV7-9
CASSLAAEYTDTQYF
>TRBJ2-7|TRBV7-2
CASSLGAEKVYEQYF
>TRBJ1-5|TRBV19
CASSSPLTLGQVRNNQPQHF
>TRBJ2-2|TRBV5-4
CASSLRETGELFF
>TRBJ2-7|TRBV12-3/TRBV12-4
CASSPGYYEQYF
>TRBJ2-1|TRBV29-1
CSVVRPAYNEQFF
>TRBJ2-1|TRBV6-1
CASREAGNEQFF
>TRBJ2-7|TRBV4-3
CASSQDPGITYEQYF
>TRBJ2-7|TRBV28
CASRHRGEAYEQYF
>TRBJ2-2|TRBV2
CALFGGAGTGELFF